What follows is one T cell receptor beta chain and its context. The specificity of this receptor is unknown. HCMV serostatus was determined by detecting HCMV-specific IgG in serum with a commercial ELISA kit. Peripheral blood mononuclear cells were isolated from blood by Ficoll density gradient centrifugation. The data were taken from a study of T cells expressing NK-cell markers (dated by TCRdb to about 2020). For the wider study: In sorted CD3+CD56+NKG2C+, CD3+CD56+NKG2C- and CD3+CD56-NKG2C+ T-cell subsets from 8 or 9 donors, TCR beta-chain repertoires were profiled. Randomly selected healthy volunteers, three men and five women, were used as the eight sequenced donors. The libraries were sequenced on Illumina HiSeq 2000/2500, MiSeq or NextSeq, producing 2 x 150 bp reads. Among the eight sequenced donors, only one was HCMV-seronegative, while the other seven were HCMV-seropositive. Broad study findings and their caveats: Those dominant clonotypes were again the most abundant among CD3+CD56-NKG2C+ cells in a handful of donors, at about 25-65%. It remained unclear whether the expanded NKG2C-expressing T cell clones were specific for HCMV antigens. In roughly six donors, the dominant CD3+CD56+NKG2C+ clonotypes ranked among the top 10 CD8+ clonotypes, making up 1.0-7.0% of CD8+ T cells.

Sequencing was performed on an Illumina HiSeq 2000. 5'RACE template switching, by which a universal primer site and unique molecular identifiers were added, was used to make TCR beta cDNA libraries. cDNA synthesis was primed from the TCR beta constant segment and was followed by two successive PCR amplification steps. Under the source paper's analysis protocol: MIGEC was used to demultiplex reads and group the reads by UMI, and MiTCR was used to assemble and quantify clonotypes. To exclude erroneous sequences, any TCR cDNA sequence not supported by at least two reads was discarded. The tcR package was used for downstream repertoire analysis, with clonotypes matched between fractions based on CDR3 nucleotide sequence plus V segment. Antigen specificity was annotated against VDJdb with VDJmatch, allowing one amino acid substitution in CDR3. TCRdb reanalyzed the reads, keeping one entry per CDR3 protein sequence and omitting DNA. These V and J calls rely on TCRdb rather than the paper's analysis. This sample's listing comprises about 260,000 distinct CDR3 sequences. About 0.4% of the sample is in the top ten clones.

The sequencing sample was made of blood T cells: a sorted CD56 or NKG2C T cell subset, CD4+ or CD8+ T cells, or bulk PBMC T cells (not recorded which). This sequence was found in a man between 18 and 29 years old in good health. Donor details come from another sample of the same person, matched by shared clones.

The CDR3 has the sequence CASSQDPVSPLHF. Recombination linked TRBV4-1 to TRBJ1-6. The CDR3 spans 13 residues, from the cysteine through the phenylalanine. No DNA has been recorded. The germline V gene gives CDR1 as MGHRA and CDR2 as YSYEKL.